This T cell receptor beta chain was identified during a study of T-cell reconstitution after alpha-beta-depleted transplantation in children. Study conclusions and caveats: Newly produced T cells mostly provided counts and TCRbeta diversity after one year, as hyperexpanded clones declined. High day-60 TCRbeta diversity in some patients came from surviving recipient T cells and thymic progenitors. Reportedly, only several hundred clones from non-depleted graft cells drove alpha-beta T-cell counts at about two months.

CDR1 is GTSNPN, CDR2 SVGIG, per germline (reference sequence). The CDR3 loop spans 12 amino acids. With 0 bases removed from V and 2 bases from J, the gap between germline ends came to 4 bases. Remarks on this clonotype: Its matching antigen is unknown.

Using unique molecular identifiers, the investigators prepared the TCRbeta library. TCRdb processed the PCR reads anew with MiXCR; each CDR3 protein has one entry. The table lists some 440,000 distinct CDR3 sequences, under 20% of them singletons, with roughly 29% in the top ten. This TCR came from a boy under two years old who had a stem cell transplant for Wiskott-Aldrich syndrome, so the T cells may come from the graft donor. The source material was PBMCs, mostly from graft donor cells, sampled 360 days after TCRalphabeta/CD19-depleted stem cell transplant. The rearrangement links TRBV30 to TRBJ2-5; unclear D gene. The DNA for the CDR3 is TGTGCCTGGAGTGTACAGCAAGAGACCCAGTACTTC. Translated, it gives CAWSVQQETQYF. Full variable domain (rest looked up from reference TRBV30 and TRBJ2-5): SQTIHQWPATLVQPVGSPLSLECTVEGTSNPNLYWYRQAAGRGLQLLFYSVGIGQISSEVPQNLSASRPQDRQFILSSKKLLLSDSGFYLCAWSVQQETQYFGPGTRLLVL.